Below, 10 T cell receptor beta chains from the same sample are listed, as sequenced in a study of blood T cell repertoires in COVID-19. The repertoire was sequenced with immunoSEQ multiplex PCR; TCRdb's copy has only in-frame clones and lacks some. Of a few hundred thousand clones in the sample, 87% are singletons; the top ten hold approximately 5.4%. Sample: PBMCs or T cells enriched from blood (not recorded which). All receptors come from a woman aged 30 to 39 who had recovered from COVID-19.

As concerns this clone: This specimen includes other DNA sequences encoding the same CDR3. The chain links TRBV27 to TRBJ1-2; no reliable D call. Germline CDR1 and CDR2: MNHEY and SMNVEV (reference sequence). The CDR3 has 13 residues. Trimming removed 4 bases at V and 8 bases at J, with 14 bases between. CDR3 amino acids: CASSSPLRSGYTF. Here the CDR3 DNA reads TGTGCCAGCAGTTCCCCTCTGCGGTCGGGCTACACCTTC.

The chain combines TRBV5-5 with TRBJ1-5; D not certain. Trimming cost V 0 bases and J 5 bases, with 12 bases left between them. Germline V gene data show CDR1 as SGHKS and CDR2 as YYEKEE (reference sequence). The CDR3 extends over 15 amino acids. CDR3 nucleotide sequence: TGTGCCAGCAGCTTGGGTCGGAGAACCGATCAGCCCCAGCATTTT. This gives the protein CASSLGRRTDQPQHF.

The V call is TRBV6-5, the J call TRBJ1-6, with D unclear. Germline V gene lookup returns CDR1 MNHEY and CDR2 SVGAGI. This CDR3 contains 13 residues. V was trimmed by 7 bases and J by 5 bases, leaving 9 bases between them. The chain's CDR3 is CASMVLNNSPLHF. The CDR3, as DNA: TGTGCCAGCATGGTACTAAATAATTCACCCCTCCACTTT.

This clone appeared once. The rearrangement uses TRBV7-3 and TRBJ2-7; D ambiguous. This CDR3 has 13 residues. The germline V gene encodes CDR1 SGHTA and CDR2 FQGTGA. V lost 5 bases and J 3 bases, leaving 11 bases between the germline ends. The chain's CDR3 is CASSLSPRYEQYF. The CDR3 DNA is TGTGCCAGCAGCCTGTCCCCCCGCTACGAGCAGTACTTC. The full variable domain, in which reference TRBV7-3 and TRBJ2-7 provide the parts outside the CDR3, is GAGVSQTPSNKVTEKGKYVELRCDPISGHTALYWYRQSLGQGPEFLIYFQGTGAADDSGLPNDRFFAVRPEGSVSTLKIQRTERGDSAVYLCASSLSPRYEQYFGPGTRLTVT.

CDR3 DNA: TGCGCCAGCAGCGCAACAGGGGGGAGCCATGGCTACACCTTC. It is translated as CASSATGGSHGYTF. The chain joins TRBV10-2 to TRBJ1-2; 8 nucleotides line up with TRBD1. Germline CDR1 WSHSY, CDR2 SAAADI. V trimming: 6 bases; J trimming: 6 bases; junction bases outside the gene matches: 9. The CDR3 runs 14 residues.

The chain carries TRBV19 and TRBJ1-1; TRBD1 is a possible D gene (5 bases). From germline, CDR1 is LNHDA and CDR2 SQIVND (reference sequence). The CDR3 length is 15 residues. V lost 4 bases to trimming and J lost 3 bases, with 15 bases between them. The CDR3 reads CASSTTLGGYTEAFF. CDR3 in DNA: TGTGCCAGTAGTACGACTTTGGGGGGATACACTGAAGCTTTCTTT.

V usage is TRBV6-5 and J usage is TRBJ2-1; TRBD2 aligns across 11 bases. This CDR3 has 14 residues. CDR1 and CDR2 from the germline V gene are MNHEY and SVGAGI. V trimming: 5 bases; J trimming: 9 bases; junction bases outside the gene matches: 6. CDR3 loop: CASSPIAGGTEQFF. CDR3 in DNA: TGTGCCAGCAGTCCTATAGCGGGGGGGACTGAGCAGTTCTTC.

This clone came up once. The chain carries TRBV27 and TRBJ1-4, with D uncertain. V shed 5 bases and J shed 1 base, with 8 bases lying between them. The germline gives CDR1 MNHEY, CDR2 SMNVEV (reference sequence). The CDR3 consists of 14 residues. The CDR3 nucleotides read TGTGCCAGCAGTCCTCCCGGAACTAATGAAAAACTGTTTTTT. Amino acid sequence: CASSPPGTNEKLFF.

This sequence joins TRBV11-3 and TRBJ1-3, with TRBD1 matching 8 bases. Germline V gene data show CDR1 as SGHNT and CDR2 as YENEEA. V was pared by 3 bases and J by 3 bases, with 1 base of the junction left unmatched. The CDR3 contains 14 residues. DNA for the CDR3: TGTGCCAGCAGCTTCGGGACAGGTGGAAACACCATATATTTT. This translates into CASSFGTGGNTIYF.

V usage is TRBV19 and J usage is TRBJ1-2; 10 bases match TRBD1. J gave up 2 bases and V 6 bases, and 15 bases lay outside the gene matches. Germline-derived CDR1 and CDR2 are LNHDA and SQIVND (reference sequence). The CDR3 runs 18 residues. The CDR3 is CASSVTGTGVLGNYGYTF. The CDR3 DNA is TGTGCCAGTAGCGTTACCGGGACAGGGGTATTAGGGAACTATGGCTACACCTTC.